This TCR beta chain is drawn from a study of T cell changes during pregnancy in multiple sclerosis. The assay was immunoSEQ multiplex PCR, and TCRdb's table has in-frame clones only and misses some. This table holds about 77,000 clones, around 93% found once. The length of the CDR3 is 15 residues. The germline V gene has CDR1 SGHVS and CDR2 FQNEAQ. The ends were cut back, 3 bases at V and 4 bases at J, with 13 bases in the middle. This clonotype originated in a female donor in good health, enrolled as a control in a pregnancy study. This specimen consisted of peripheral blood, obtained after pregnancy. V usage is TRBV7-8 and J usage is TRBJ2-1; a weak D match, TRBD1 (7 bases). CDR3 DNA sequence: TGTGCCAGCAGCTTGGCGGGACAGCTATACAATGAGCAGTTCTTC. Translated: CASSLAGQLYNEQFF.